Below, one T cell receptor (beta chain) is given with its context. CDR1 LNHNV and CDR2 YYDKDF come from the germline V gene (reference sequence). Trimming at V came to 0 bases and at J to 2 bases, leaving 2 bases not matched to a gene. This CDR3 is 15 amino acids long. PBMC sampling occurred before vaccination, two weeks after the third dose, and at progression. This sample was taken from a study of glioma-infiltrating T cells after dendritic cell vaccination. Study context: Dendritic cell vaccination trial patients had either newly diagnosed or recurrent glioblastoma. The vaccine used monocyte-derived dendritic cells pulsed overnight with autologous tumor lysate.

The primer mix had 60 V beta and 13 J beta primers. TCRdb's table, derived via immunoSEQ multiplex PCR, lists solely in-frame clones and lacks some. The sample has more than 60,000 clones, around 86% seen once. This specimen consisted of blood, obtained before dendritic cell vaccination. This clonotype was obtained from a human donor with glioblastoma. The chain couples TRBV15 to TRBJ2-7; 9 bases are a match to TRBD1. Written as DNA, the CDR3 is TGTGCCACCAGCAGAGAGGGACAGGGTGCCTACGAGCAGTACTTC. Protein product: CATSREGQGAYEQYF.